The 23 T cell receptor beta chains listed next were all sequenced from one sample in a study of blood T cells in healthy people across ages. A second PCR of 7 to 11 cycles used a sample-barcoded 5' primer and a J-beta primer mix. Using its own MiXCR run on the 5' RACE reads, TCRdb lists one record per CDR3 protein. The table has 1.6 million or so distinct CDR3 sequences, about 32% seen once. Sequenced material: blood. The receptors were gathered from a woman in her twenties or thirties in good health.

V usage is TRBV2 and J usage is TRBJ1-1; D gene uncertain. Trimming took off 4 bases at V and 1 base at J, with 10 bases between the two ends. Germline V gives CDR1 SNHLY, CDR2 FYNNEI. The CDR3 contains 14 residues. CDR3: CASSVQFRNTEAFF. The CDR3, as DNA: TGTGCCAGCAGTGTACAGTTCCGGAACACTGAAGCTTTCTTT. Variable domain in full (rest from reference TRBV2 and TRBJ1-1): EPEVTQTPSHQVTQMGQEVILRCVPISNHLYFYWYRQILGQKVEFLVSFYNNEISEKSEIFDDQFSVERPDGSNFTLKIRSTKLEDSAMYFCASSVQFRNTEAFFGQGTRLTVV.

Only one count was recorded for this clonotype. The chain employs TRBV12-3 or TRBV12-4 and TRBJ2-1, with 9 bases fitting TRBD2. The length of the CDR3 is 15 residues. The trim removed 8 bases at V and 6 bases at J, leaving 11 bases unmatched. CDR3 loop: CASGQTSGIGNEQFF. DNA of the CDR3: TGTGCCAGCGGCCAGACTAGCGGAATAGGCAATGAGCAGTTCTTC.

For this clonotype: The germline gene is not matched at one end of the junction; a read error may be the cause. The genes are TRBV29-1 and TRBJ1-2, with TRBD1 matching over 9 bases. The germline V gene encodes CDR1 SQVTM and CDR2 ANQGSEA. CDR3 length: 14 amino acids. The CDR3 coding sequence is TGCAGCGTTAAAGAACAGGGGGCGTTCTATGGCTACACCTTC. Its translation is CSVKEQGAFYGYTF. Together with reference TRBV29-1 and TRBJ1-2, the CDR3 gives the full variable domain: SAVISQKPSRDICQRGTSLTIQCQVDSQVTMMFWYRQQPGQSLTLIATANQGSEATYESGFVIDKFPISRPNLTFSTLTVSNMSPEDSSIYLCSVKEQGAFYGYTFGSGTRLTVV.

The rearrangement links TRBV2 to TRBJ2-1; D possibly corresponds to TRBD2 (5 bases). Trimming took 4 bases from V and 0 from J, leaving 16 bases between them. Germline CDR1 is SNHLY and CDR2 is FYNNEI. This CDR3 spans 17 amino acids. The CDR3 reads CASSAKGVVLSYNEQFF. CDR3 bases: TGTGCCAGCAGTGCTAAGGGAGTGGTCCTCTCCTACAATGAGCAGTTCTTC. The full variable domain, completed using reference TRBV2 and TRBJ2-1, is EPEVTQTPSHQVTQMGQEVILRCVPISNHLYFYWYRQILGQKVEFLVSFYNNEISEKSEIFDDQFSVERPDGSNFTLKIRSTKLEDSAMYFCASSAKGVVLSYNEQFFGPGTRLTVL.

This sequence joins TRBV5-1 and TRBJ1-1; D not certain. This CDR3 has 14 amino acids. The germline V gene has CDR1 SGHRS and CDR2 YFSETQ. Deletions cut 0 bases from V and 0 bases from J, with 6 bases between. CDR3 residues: CASSLEVLNTEAFF. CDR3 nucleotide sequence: TGCGCCAGCAGCTTGGAGGTCCTGAACACTGAAGCTTTCTTT. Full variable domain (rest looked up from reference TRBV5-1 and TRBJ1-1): KAGVTQTPRYLIKTRGQQVTLSCSPISGHRSVSWYQQTPGQGLQFLFEYFSETQRNKGNFPGRFSGRQFSNSRSEMNVSTLELGDSALYLCASSLEVLNTEAFFGQGTRLTVV.

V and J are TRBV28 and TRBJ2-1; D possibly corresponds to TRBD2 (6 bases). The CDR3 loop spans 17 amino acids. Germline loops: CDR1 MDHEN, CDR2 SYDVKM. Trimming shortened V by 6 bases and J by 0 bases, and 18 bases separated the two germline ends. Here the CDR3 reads CASSPGGRRSSYNEQFF. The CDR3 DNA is TGTGCCAGCAGCCCTGGGGGGAGGAGGAGCTCCTACAATGAGCAGTTCTTC.

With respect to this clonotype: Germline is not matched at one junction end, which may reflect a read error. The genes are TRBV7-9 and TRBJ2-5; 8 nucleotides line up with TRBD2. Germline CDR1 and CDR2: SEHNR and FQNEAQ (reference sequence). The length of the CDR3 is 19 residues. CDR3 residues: CASSSWTSGGTSGQEAQYF. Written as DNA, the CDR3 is TGTGCCAGCAGCTCCTGGACGTCCGGGGGCACTAGCGGACAAGAGGCCCAGTACTTC. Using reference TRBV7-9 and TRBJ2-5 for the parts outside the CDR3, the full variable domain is DTGVSQNPRHKITKRGQNVTFRCDPISEHNRLYWYRQTLGQGPEFLTYFQNEAQLEKSRLLSDRFSAERPKGSFSTLEIQRTEQGDSAMYLCASSSWTSGGTSGQEAQYFGPGTRLLVL.

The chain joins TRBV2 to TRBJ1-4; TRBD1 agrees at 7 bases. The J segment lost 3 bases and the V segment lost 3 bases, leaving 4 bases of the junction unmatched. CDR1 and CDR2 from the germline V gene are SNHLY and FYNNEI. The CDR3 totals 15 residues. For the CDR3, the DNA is TGTGCCAGCAGTGAGCGGGACAGAGCTAATGAAAAACTGTTTTTT. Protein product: CASSERDRANEKLFF.

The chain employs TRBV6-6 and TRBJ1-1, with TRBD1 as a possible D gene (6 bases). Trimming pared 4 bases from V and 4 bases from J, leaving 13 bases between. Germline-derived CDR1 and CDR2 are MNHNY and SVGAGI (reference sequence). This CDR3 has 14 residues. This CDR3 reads CASSSATGTTEAFF. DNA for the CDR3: TGTGCCAGCAGTTCCGCCACAGGGACCACTGAAGCTTTCTTT.

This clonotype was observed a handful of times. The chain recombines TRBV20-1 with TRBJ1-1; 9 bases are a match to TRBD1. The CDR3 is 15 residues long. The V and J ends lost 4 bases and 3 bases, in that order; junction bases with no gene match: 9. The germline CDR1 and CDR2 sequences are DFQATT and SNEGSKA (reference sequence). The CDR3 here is CSANRQGDVDTEAFF. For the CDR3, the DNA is TGCAGTGCTAACCGACAGGGGGATGTAGACACTGAAGCTTTCTTT.

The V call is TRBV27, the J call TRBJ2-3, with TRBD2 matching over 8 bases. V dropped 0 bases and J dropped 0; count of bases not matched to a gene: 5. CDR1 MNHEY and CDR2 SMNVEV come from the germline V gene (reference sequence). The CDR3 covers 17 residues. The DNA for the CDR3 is TGTGCCAGCAGTTTATCGGGGCGGGGGGCTAGCACAGATACGCAGTATTTT. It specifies CASSLSGRGASTDTQYF.

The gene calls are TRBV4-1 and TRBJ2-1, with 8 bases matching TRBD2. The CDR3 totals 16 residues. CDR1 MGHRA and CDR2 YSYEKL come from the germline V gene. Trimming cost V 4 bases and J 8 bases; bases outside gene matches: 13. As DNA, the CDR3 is TGCGCCAGCAGCCGAAGTACTAGCGGAACTTACGATGAGCAGTTCTTC. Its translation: CASSRSTSGTYDEQFF.

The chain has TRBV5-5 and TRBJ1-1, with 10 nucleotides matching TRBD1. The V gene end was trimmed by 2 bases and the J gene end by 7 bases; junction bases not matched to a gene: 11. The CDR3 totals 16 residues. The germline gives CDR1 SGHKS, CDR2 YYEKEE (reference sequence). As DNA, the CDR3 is TGTGCCAGCAGCTTTGGACAGGGGGTAAAGGGGGTTGAAGCTTTCTTT. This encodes CASSFGQGVKGVEAFF.

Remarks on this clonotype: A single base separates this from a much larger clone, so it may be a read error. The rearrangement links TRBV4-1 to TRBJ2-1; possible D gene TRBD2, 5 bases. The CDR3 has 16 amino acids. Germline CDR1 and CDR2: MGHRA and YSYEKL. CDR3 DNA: TGCGCCAGCAGCCGTAAACTAGTCCCGGAAGACAATGGGCAGTTCTTC. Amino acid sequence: CASSRKLVPEDNGQFF.

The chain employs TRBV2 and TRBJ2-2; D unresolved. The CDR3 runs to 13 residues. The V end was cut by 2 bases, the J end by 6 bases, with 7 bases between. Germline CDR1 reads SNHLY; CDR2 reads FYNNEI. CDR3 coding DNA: TGTGCCAGCAGTGAACTTACCCCCGGGGAGCTGTTTTTT. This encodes CASSELTPGELFF. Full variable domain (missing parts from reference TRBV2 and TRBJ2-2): EPEVTQTPSHQVTQMGQEVILRCVPISNHLYFYWYRQILGQKVEFLVSFYNNEISEKSEIFDDQFSVERPDGSNFTLKIRSTKLEDSAMYFCASSELTPGELFFGEGSRLTVL.

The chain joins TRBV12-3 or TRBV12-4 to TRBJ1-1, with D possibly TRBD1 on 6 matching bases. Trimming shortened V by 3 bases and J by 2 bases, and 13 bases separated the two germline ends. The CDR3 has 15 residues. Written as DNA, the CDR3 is TGTGCCAGCAGTTTTTGGACAGCCATCAACACTGAAGCTTTCTTT. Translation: CASSFWTAINTEAFF.

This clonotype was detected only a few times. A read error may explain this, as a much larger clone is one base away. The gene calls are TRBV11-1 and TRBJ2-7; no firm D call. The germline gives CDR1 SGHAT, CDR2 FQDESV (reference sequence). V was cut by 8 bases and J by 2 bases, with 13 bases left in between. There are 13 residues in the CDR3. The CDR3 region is CASPVSMAYEQYF. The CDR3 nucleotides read TGTGCCAGCCCTGTATCGATGGCCTACGAGCAGTACTTC.

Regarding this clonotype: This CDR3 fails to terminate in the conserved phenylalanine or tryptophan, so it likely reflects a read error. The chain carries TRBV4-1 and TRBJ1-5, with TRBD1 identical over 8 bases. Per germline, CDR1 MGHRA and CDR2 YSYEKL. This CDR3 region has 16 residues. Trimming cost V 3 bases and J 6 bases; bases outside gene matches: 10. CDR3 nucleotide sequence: TGCGCCAGCAGCCAGGATCAGGGGGCGCAAACTCAGCCCCAGCATTGT. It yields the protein CASSQDQGAQTQPQHC.

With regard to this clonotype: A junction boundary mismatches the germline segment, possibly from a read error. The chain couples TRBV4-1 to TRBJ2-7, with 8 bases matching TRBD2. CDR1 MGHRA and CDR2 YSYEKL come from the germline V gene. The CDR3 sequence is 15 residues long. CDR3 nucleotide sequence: TGCGCCAGCAGCCAGGGTACTAGCGGCCGGGACGAACAGTACTTC. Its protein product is CASSQGTSGRDEQYF.

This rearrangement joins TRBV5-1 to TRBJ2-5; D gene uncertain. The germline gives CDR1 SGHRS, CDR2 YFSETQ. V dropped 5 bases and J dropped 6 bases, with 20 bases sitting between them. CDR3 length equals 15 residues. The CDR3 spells CASRPDWEPRKTQYF. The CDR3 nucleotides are TGCGCCAGCAGGCCCGACTGGGAACCTCGGAAGACCCAGTACTTC.

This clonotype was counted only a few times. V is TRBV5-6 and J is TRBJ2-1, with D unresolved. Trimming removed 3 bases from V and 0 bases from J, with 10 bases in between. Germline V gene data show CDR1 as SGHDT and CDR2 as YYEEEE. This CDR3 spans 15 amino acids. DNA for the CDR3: TGTGCCAGCAGCTCGGGCATGAGCTCCTACAATGAGCAGTTCTTC. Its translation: CASSSGMSSYNEQFF.

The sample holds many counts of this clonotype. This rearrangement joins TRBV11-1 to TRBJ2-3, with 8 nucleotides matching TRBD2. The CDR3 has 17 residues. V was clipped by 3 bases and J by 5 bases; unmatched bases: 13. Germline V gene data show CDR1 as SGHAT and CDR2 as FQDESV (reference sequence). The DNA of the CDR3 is TGTGCCAGCAGCTTTTATACGGGGGGGGCTAGCGGAGATACGCAGTATTTT. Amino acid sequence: CASSFYTGGASGDTQYF.

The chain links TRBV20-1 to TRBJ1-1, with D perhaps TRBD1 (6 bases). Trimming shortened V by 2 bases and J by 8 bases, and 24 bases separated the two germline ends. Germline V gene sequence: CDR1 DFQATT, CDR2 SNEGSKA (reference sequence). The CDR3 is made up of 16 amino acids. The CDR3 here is CSARPLRERGQEEAFF. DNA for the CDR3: TGCAGTGCTAGACCTTTGAGGGAACGGGGGCAGGAAGAAGCTTTCTTT.